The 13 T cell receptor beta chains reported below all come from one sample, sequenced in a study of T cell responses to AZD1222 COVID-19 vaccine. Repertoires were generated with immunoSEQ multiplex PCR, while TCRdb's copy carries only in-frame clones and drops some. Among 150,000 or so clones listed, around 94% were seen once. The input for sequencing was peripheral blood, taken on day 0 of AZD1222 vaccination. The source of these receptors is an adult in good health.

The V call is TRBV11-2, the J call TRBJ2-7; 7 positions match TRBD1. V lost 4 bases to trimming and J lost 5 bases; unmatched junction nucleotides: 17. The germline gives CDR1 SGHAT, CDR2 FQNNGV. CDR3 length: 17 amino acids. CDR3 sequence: CASSSGQLIPPDNEQYF. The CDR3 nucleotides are TGTGCCAGCAGCTCGGGACAGCTAATACCCCCTGATAACGAGCAGTACTTC.

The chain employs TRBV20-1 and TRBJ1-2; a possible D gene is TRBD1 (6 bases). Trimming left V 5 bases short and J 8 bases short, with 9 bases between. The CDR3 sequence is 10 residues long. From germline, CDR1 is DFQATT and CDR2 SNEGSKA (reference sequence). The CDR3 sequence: CSAPTGGYTF. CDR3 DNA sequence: TGCAGTGCTCCCACAGGGGGCTACACCTTC.

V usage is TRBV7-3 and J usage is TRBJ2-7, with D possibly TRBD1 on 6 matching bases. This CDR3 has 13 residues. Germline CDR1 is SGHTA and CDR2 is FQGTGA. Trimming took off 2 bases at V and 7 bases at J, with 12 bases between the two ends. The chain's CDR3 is CASSLGQSGEQYF. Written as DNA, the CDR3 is TGTGCCAGCAGCTTAGGACAGTCCGGGGAGCAGTACTTC.

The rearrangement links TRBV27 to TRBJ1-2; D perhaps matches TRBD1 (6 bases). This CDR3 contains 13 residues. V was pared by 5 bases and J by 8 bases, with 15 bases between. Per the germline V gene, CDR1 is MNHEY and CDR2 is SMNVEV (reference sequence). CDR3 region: CASSGRGGVGYTF. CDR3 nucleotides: TGTGCCAGCAGTGGGAGGGGGGGTGTGGGCTACACCTTC.

This CDR3 reads CASSFGPTGELFF. CDR3 in DNA: TGTGCCAGCAGCTTTGGACCTACCGGGGAGCTGTTTTTT. This rearrangement joins TRBV7-6 to TRBJ2-2, with unresolved D. Germline lookup yields CDR1 SGHVS and CDR2 FNYEAQ. The CDR3 is made up of 13 amino acids. Between the trimmed V and J ends, which lost 3 bases and 5 bases, there was a span of 7 bases.

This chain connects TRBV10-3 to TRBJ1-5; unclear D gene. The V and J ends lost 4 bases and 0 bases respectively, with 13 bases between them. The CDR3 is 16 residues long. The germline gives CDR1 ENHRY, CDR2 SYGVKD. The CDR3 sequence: CAISGVPAASNQPQHF. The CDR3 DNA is TGTGCCATCAGTGGGGTTCCAGCCGCTAGCAATCAGCCCCAGCATTTT.

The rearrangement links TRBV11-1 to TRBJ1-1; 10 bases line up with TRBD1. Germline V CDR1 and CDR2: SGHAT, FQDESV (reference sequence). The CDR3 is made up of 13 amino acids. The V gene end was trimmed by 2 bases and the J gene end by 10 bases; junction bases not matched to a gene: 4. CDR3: CASSLSDRGRAFF. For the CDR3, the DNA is TGTGCCAGCAGCTTATCGGACAGGGGGAGAGCTTTCTTT.

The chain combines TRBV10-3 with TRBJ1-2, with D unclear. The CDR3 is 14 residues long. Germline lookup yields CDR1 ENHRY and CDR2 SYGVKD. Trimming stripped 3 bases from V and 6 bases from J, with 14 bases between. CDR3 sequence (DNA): TGTGCCATCAGTGATGGGCCCACATCCGATGGCTACACCTTC. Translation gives CAISDGPTSDGYTF.

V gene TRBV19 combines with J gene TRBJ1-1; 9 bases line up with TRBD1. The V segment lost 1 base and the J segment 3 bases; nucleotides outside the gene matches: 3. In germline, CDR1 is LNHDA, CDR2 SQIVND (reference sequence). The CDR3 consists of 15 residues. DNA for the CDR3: TGTGCCAGTAGTATAGCGAACAGGGGGCACACTGAAGCTTTCTTT. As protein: CASSIANRGHTEAFF.

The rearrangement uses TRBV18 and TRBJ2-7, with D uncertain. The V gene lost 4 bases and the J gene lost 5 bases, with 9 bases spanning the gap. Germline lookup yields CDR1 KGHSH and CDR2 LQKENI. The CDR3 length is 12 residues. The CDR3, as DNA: TGTGCCAGCTCACGACTTACCGACGAGCAGTACTTC. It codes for CASSRLTDEQYF.

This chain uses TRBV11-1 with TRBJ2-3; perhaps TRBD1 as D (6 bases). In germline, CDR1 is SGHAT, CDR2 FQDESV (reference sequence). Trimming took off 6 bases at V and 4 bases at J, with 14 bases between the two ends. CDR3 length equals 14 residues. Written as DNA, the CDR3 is TGTGCCAGCAGGTCGGACAGCCTATCAGATACGCAGTATTTT. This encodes CASRSDSLSDTQYF.

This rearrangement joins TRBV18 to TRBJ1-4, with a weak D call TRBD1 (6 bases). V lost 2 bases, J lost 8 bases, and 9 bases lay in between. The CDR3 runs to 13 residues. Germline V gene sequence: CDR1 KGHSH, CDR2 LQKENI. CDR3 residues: CASSPTGSEKLFF. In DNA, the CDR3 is TGTGCCAGCTCACCAACAGGGAGCGAAAAACTGTTTTTT.

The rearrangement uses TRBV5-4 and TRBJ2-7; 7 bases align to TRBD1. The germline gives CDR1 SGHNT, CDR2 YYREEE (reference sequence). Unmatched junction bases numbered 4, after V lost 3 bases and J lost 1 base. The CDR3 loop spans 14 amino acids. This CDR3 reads CASSSWDRSYEQYF. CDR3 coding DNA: TGTGCCAGCAGCTCGTGGGACAGATCCTACGAGCAGTACTTC.